This T cell receptor (beta chain) was observed in a study of monozygotic twins with inflammatory bowel disease. The CDR3 has 16 amino acids. The germline V gene encodes CDR1 SEHNR and CDR2 FQNEAQ (reference sequence). Each UMI harboured a 6-nucleotide sample barcode and was appended via template switching. TCRdb re-called the 5' RACE reads and catalogs CDR3 proteins one per entry, DNA excluded. The data show more than 350,000 distinct CDR3 sequences, and the top ten clones hold roughly 2.3%. A word on this clonotype: Its antigen is currently unknown.

General observations from the study: It was in IBD patients that TCRbeta diversity (inverse Simpson) was lower than in healthy co-twins. Especially with disease activity, IBD patients shared fewer clonotypes with others than healthy twins did.

The chain carries TRBV7-9 and TRBJ2-5; TCRdb's assignment of TRBD1 cannot be checked, as there is no DNA. The sequenced sample consisted of blood. This sequence originates from a human donor with ulcerative colitis or Crohn's disease, or a healthy co-twin of an affected twin (not recorded which). The chain's CDR3 is CASSPQGDRPGETQYF. Complete variable domain (other parts from reference TRBV7-9 and TRBJ2-5): DTGVSQNPRHKITKRGQNVTFRCDPISEHNRLYWYRQTLGQGPEFLTYFQNEAQLEKSRLLSDRFSAERPKGSFSTLEIQRTEQGDSAMYLCASSPQGDRPGETQYFGPGTRLLVL.